These 7 T cell receptor beta chains came from one sample sequenced in a study of CD8+ T cells in alopecia areata. This sample's treatment: oral pan-JAK inhibitor, 5-10 mg twice daily. The authors extracted RNA and reverse transcribed it into cDNA as the sequencing template. This table comes from immunoSEQ multiplex PCR, and its TCRdb copy is limited to in-frame clones, with some not included. The sample holds approximately 280,000 clones, roughly 64% seen once. Sequences were derived from CD4+ T cells sorted from blood, sampled at week 24, from a patient treated with tofacitinib. These receptor sequences come from a human donor with alopecia areata.

The chain links TRBV30 to TRBJ1-3; D uncertain. Trimming shortened V by 8 bases and J by 0 bases, and 20 bases separated the two germline ends. From germline, CDR1 is GTSNPN and CDR2 SVGIG (reference sequence). The CDR3 has 16 residues. The CDR3 region has the DNA TGTGCCGGAGATTTGGGGATTTTTGGCTCTGGAAACACCATATATTTT. Translating gives CAGDLGIFGSGNTIYF.

The chain couples TRBV2 to TRBJ2-5; no reliable D call. Germline V CDR1 and CDR2: SNHLY, FYNNEI. The CDR3 length is 12 residues. V was clipped by 7 bases and J by 0 bases, with 6 bases between them. CDR3 sequence: CASNRYQETQYF. DNA of the CDR3: TGTGCCAGCAACCGGTACCAAGAGACCCAGTACTTC.

This rearrangement joins TRBV30 to TRBJ1-2; 9 bases align to TRBD1. The CDR3 is 10 residues long. Germline V gene sequence: CDR1 GTSNPN, CDR2 SVGIG (reference sequence). DNA for the CDR3: TGTGCGACAGGGGGTTATGGCTACACCTTC. Protein sequence: CATGGYGYTF.

A few counts support this clone. The chain carries TRBV5-1 and TRBJ1-1; TRBD1 agrees at 7 bases. The CDR3 is made up of 16 amino acids. J gave up 1 base and V 6 bases, and 12 bases lay outside the gene matches. The germline gives CDR1 SGHRS, CDR2 YFSETQ. The CDR3 DNA follows: TGCGCCAGCAAGGAGGAGGTGACAGGGTCGAACACTGAAGCTTTCTTT. The encoded protein is CASKEEVTGSNTEAFF. The whole variable domain, filled in from reference TRBV5-1 and TRBJ1-1, reads KAGVTQTPRYLIKTRGQQVTLSCSPISGHRSVSWYQQTPGQGLQFLFEYFSETQRNKGNFPGRFSGRQFSNSRSEMNVSTLELGDSALYLCASKEEVTGSNTEAFFGQGTRLTVV.

The chain joins TRBV12-5 to TRBJ2-6, with D tentatively TRBD1 (6 bases). CDR1 and CDR2 from the germline V gene are LGHNT and FRNRAP. The CDR3 consists of 13 residues. The germline V and J ends were trimmed by 6 bases and 14 bases, with 17 bases remaining between them. DNA of the CDR3: TGTGCTAGTGGACCTACGGGACACGGCATCCTGACTTTC. It translates to CASGPTGHGILTF. Complete variable domain (other parts from reference TRBV12-5 and TRBJ2-6): DARVTQTPRHKVTEMGQEVTMRCQPILGHNTVFWYRQTMMQGLELLAYFRNRAPLDDSGMPKDRFSAEMPDATLATLKIQPSEPRDSAVYFCASGPTGHGILTFGAGSRLTVL.

The rearrangement uses TRBV27 and TRBJ1-5; 8 bases fit TRBD1. The CDR3 totals 16 residues. In germline, CDR1 is MNHEY, CDR2 SMNVEV (reference sequence). V lost 3 bases to trimming and J lost 2 bases; unmatched junction nucleotides: 6. CDR3 coding DNA: TGTGCCAGCAGTTTGCTTACGGGACAGGGCAATCAGCCCCAGCATTTT. This encodes CASSLLTGQGNQPQHF.

This chain links TRBV29-1 with TRBJ2-3; D might be TRBD1 or TRBD2, each matching 5 bases. V lost 7 bases and J 0 bases, leaving 14 bases between the germline ends. Germline assignment: CDR1 SQVTM and CDR2 ANQGSEA. CDR3 length: 14 residues. The CDR3 sequence: CSADPGRSTDTQYF. CDR3 nucleotide sequence: TGCAGCGCGGATCCGGGACGGAGCACAGATACGCAGTATTTT.